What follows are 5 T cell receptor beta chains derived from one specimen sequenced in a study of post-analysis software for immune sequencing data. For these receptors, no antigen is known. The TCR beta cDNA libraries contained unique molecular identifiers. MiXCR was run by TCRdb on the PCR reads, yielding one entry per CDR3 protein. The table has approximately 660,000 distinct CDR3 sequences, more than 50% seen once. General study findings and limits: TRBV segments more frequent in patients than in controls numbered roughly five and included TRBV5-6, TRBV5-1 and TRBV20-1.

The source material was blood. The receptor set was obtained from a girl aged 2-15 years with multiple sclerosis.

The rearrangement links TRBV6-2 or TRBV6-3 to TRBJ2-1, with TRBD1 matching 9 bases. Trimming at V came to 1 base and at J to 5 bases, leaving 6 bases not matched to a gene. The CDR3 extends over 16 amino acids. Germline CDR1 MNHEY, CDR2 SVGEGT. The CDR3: CASSYWGTGINNEQFF. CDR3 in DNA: TGTGCCAGCAGTTACTGGGGGACAGGGATTAACAATGAGCAGTTCTTC.

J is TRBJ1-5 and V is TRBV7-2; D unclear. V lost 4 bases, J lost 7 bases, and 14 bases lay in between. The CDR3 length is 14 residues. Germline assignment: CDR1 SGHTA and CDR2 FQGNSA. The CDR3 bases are TGTGCCAGCAGCTCGCGTTCTTATGGGCAGCCCCAGCATTTT. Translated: CASSSRSYGQPQHF.

DNA for the CDR3: TGTGCCAGCAGTTTTGGTTCAGGAGACACAGATACGCAGTATTTT. This sequence encodes CASSFGSGDTDTQYF. The rearrangement joins TRBV28 to TRBJ2-3; no firm D call. The CDR3 sequence is 15 residues long. V dropped 3 bases and J dropped 2 bases, with 12 bases sitting between them. Germline V gives CDR1 MDHEN, CDR2 SYDVKM. The complete variable domain, with remaining parts taken from reference TRBV28 and TRBJ2-3, reads DVKVTQSSRYLVKRTGEKVFLECVQDMDHENMFWYRQDPGLGLRLIYFSYDVKMKEKGDIPEGYSVSREKKERFSLILESASTNQTSMYLCASSFGSGDTDTQYFGPGTRLTVL.

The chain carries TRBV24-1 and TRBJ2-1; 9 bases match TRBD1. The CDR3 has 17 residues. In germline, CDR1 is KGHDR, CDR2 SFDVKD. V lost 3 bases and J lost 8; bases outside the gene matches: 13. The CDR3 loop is CATSDGSGGQGMYEQFF. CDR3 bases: TGTGCCACCAGTGATGGCTCCGGTGGACAGGGGATGTATGAGCAGTTCTTC.

Written as DNA, the CDR3 is TGCAGTGCTAGAGATATCAGGCGTGGGGACACAGATACGCAGTATTTT. Its protein is CSARDIRRGDTDTQYF. The rearrangement joins TRBV20-1 to TRBJ2-3; D gene ambiguous. Trimming pared 0 bases from V and 2 bases from J, leaving 15 bases between. The V gene's germline CDR1 is DFQATT and CDR2 SNEGSKA (reference sequence). This CDR3 region has 16 residues.